This TCR beta chain was sequenced for a study of T cell clones after liver transplantation. Background on the study: A pre-transplant mixed lymphocyte reaction with TCRbeta sequencing defined graft-donor-reactive clones followed in post-transplant blood. At least one year of complete immunosuppression withdrawal without enzymes over twice normal defined tolerance.

TCRbeta sequences of proliferating CFSE-low MLR cells were labeled alloreactive. Pre-transplant recipient cells met graft donor PBMCs, splenocytes, lymph-node cells, or third-party PBMCs. The germline CDR1 and CDR2 sequences are KGHSH and LQKENI. This CDR3 spans 11 amino acids. Trimming stripped 2 bases from V and 3 bases from J, with 2 bases between. Relative to its sample, this clone is medium-sized. Its specificity is not known. Only in-frame clones appear in the TCRdb table, and some are missing; sequencing was by immunoSEQ multiplex PCR. There are roughly 5,100 clones in the sample; about 30% occur only once, and about 4.8% lies in the top ten.

The chain couples TRBV18 to TRBJ2-7, with unresolved D. The sample taken for sequencing was CD4+ T cells from cultured PBMCs. The sequence derives from a human patient who received a liver transplant. Part of the T cells may come from the graft donor. The CDR3 DNA sequence: TGTGCCAGCTCACCAGACTACGAGCAGTACTTC. Translated, it gives CASSPDYEQYF.